This T cell receptor (beta chain) was observed in a study of T cell clonality in common variable immunodeficiency. Most patients and controls had Caucasian heritage. Each donor provided roughly 4.5 to 8.5 ml of heparinized whole blood. This clone came up many times. The read is 3 residues too short to cover the CDR3 end, so that end is filled in from the germline J gene. Generated by immunoSEQ multiplex PCR, the TCRdb table keeps only in-frame clones and is missing some. Listed here are around 57,000 clones without any singletons, the top ten holding roughly 5.9%. The CDR3 sequence is 12 residues long. Trimming shortened V by 7 bases and J by 9 bases, and 11 bases separated the two germline ends. The germline gives CDR1 SGHDT, CDR2 YYEEEE.

The source is a person aged 18 to 75 in good health. What was sequenced was peripheral blood mononuclear cells. The chain couples TRBV5-6 to TRBJ2-6, with no clear D. CDR3 residues: CASARPGNVLTF. The part of the CDR3 DNA that was read is TGTGCCAGCGCTCGACCAGGCAACGTC.